Each of the 30 T cell receptor beta chains below was sequenced from the same sample in a study of T-cell memory formation after mild COVID-19. Using its own MiXCR run on the 5' RACE reads, TCRdb lists one record per CDR3 protein. The data contain roughly 300,000 distinct CDR3 sequences, around 15% of them singletons. Sequencing input: PBMCs or a T cell subset sorted from them (not recorded which). The receptor set was obtained from a man aged 18-30 years who had mild COVID-19 (a few samples of this study predate the infection). Cell type and time point are not known.

The CDR3 reads CASSYSRGGTEAFF. CDR3 sequence (DNA): TGTGCCAGCAGTTACTCAAGGGGGGGCACTGAAGCTTTCTTT. The rearrangement links TRBV6-5 to TRBJ1-1, with D perhaps matching TRBD1 (6 bases). Germline CDR1 MNHEY, CDR2 SVGAGI. The CDR3 extends over 14 amino acids. The V gene lost 0 bases and the J gene lost 4 bases, with 9 bases spanning the gap.

This clonotype was observed many times. J is TRBJ2-3 and V is TRBV4-2; D is uncertain. The CDR3 is 14 residues long. The V end lost 0 bases, the J end lost 4 bases, and 8 bases lay between the germline ends. Germline loops: CDR1 LGHNA, CDR2 YNFKEQ. The CDR3 spells CASSQEGSPDTQYF. The CDR3 DNA sequence: TGTGCCAGCAGCCAAGAGGGTAGCCCAGATACGCAGTATTTT.

This clonotype came up many times. The chain uses TRBV10-2 and TRBJ2-1; 12 bases match TRBD1. Germline assignment: CDR1 WSHSY and CDR2 SAAADI. This CDR3 has 15 amino acids. J lost 5 bases, V lost 7 bases, and 6 bases had no gene match. The CDR3 nucleotides are TGCGCCAGCAACCCGGGACAGGGGGCACACAATGAGCAGTTCTTC. Translating gives CASNPGQGAHNEQFF.

The gene calls are TRBV20-1 and TRBJ2-3, with D possibly matching TRBD1 (6 bases). Germline loops: CDR1 DFQATT, CDR2 SNEGSKA (reference sequence). The V end was cut by 6 bases, the J end by 7 bases, with 26 bases between. The CDR3 consists of 16 residues. CDR3 sequence reads: CSALRGTGTLAYTQYF. DNA for the CDR3: TGCAGTGCCCTCAGGGGCACAGGGACATTGGCATATACGCAGTATTTT.

The rearrangement uses TRBV4-3 and TRBJ2-5, with D perhaps given as TRBD1 or TRBD2 (5 bases each). The CDR3 sequence is 13 residues long. CDR1 LGHNA and CDR2 YSLEER come from the germline V gene. The V end lost 7 bases, the J end lost 5 bases, and 14 bases lay between the germline ends. The CDR3 protein is CASMVPWGETQYF. The CDR3 nucleotides read TGCGCCAGCATGGTCCCGTGGGGGGAGACCCAGTACTTC.

The V gene is TRBV12-3 or TRBV12-4, the J gene TRBJ2-2; D gene ambiguous. V lost 5 bases and J lost 8, with 12 bases in between. This CDR3 contains 13 residues. CDR3 sequence (DNA): TGTGCCAGCAGTGTTGACACTGGGGGGGAGCTGTTTTTT. Translation gives CASSVDTGGELFF.

The chain employs TRBV5-1 and TRBJ2-7; maybe TRBD1 (5 bases). V was clipped by 4 bases and J by 1 base, with 15 bases between them. This CDR3 has 15 amino acids. Germline V gene sequence: CDR1 SGHRS, CDR2 YFSETQ. The CDR3, as DNA: TGCGCCAGCAGCCCGTTGGGCAGGGTATCCTACGAGCAGTACTTC. This codes for CASSPLGRVSYEQYF. Full variable domain (rest looked up from reference TRBV5-1 and TRBJ2-7): KAGVTQTPRYLIKTRGQQVTLSCSPISGHRSVSWYQQTPGQGLQFLFEYFSETQRNKGNFPGRFSGRQFSNSRSEMNVSTLELGDSALYLCASSPLGRVSYEQYFGPGTRLTVT.

V gene TRBV6-6 combines with J gene TRBJ1-2, with 11 bases matching TRBD1. CDR3 size: 15 residues. Per the germline V gene, CDR1 is MNHNY and CDR2 is SVGAGI (reference sequence). The V gene end was trimmed by 4 bases and the J gene end by 2 bases; junction bases not matched to a gene: 3. Here the CDR3 DNA reads TGTGCCAGCAGTTGGCGGACAGGGGGCAACTATGGCTACACCTTC. Protein product: CASSWRTGGNYGYTF.

This clonotype has just a few counts. This chain joins TRBV6-2 or TRBV6-3 and TRBJ2-1; D possibly corresponds to TRBD2 (7 bases). Trimming removed 4 bases at V and 4 bases at J, with 14 bases between. The CDR3 is 15 residues long. CDR1 and CDR2 from the germline V gene are MNHEY and SVGEGT. The DNA of the CDR3 is TGTGCCAGCAGTTTCAAAGGGGGGGGATACAATGAGCAGTTCTTC. This codes for CASSFKGGGYNEQFF.

The V call is TRBV9, the J call TRBJ2-7; 11 bases fit TRBD1. V was clipped by 2 bases and J by 5 bases; unmatched bases: 6. This CDR3 contains 15 residues. The V gene's germline CDR1 is SGDLS and CDR2 YYNGEE. CDR3: CASSVGGQGVHEQYF. For the CDR3, the DNA is TGTGCCAGCAGCGTTGGGGGACAGGGGGTCCACGAGCAGTACTTC. The whole variable domain, remainder taken from reference TRBV9 and TRBJ2-7, is DSGVTQTPKHLITATGQRVTLRCSPRSGDLSVYWYQQSLDQGLQFLIQYYNGEERAKGNILERFSAQQFPDLHSELNLSSLELGDSALYFCASSVGGQGVHEQYFGPGTRLTVT.

This clonotype was observed a few times. The V gene is TRBV4-2, the J gene TRBJ2-5; weak D call: TRBD2 (7 bases). CDR1 and CDR2 from the germline V gene are LGHNA and YNFKEQ. The CDR3 contains 15 residues. V was trimmed by 2 bases and J by 1 base, leaving 11 bases between them. The CDR3 region has the DNA TGTGCCAGCAGCCAATGGGGGGGGGCCCAAGAGACCCAGTACTTC. This encodes CASSQWGGAQETQYF.

The chain employs TRBV24-1 and TRBJ2-3; D call uncertain. The CDR3 contains 13 residues. V gave up 4 bases and J gave up 6 bases, with 10 bases separating them. The V gene's germline CDR1 is KGHDR and CDR2 SFDVKD. CDR3 sequence: CATSDGPPDTQYF. The CDR3 region has the DNA TGTGCCACCAGTGACGGACCCCCGGATACGCAGTATTTT.

This clonotype turned up a few times. The chain has TRBV7-2 and TRBJ2-5; unclear D gene. Deletions cut 1 base from V and 5 bases from J, with 14 bases between. CDR1 is SGHTA, CDR2 FQGNSA, per germline. The CDR3 is 15 residues long. The CDR3, as DNA: TGTGCCAGCAGCTTAGATTCTAATCCCCTGGAGACCCAGTACTTC. Translated: CASSLDSNPLETQYF.

This chain links TRBV27 with TRBJ1-2; perhaps TRBD1 as D (6 bases). Trimming pared 5 bases from V and 3 bases from J, leaving 13 bases between. CDR1 is MNHEY and CDR2 is SMNVEV in the germline V gene (reference sequence). The CDR3 sequence is 14 residues long. CDR3 coding DNA: TGTGCCAGCAGTCCCACAGGGAGTTACTATGGCTACACCTTC. This encodes CASSPTGSYYGYTF.

This clonotype was detected only a few times. V gene TRBV10-3 combines with J gene TRBJ2-3, with 7 bases fitting TRBD2. The CDR3 totals 16 residues. The germline gives CDR1 ENHRY, CDR2 SYGVKD. The J segment lost 3 bases and the V segment lost 6 bases, leaving 12 bases of the junction unmatched. The DNA for the CDR3 is TGTGCCATCAGGCCCGGGACTACAATCGAAACAGATACGCAGTATTTT. Translated, it gives CAIRPGTTIETDTQYF.

The chain uses TRBV7-2 and TRBJ2-5, with 11 bases aligning to TRBD2. CDR1 SGHTA and CDR2 FQGNSA come from the germline V gene. V was clipped by 0 bases and J by 5 bases; unmatched bases: 5. This CDR3 has 16 residues. CDR3 DNA: TGTGCCAGCAGCTTAGCTAGCGGGGGGGCCATGGAGACCCAGTACTTC. Protein sequence: CASSLASGGAMETQYF.

The chain carries TRBV20-1 and TRBJ1-1; 9 bases match TRBD1. Germline loops: CDR1 DFQATT, CDR2 SNEGSKA (reference sequence). V dropped 4 bases and J dropped 2; count of bases not matched to a gene: 5. The CDR3 consists of 14 residues. The CDR3 is CSATKQGANTEAFF. CDR3 nucleotides: TGCAGTGCTACCAAACAGGGGGCAAACACTGAAGCTTTCTTT.

The V gene is TRBV18, the J gene TRBJ1-2; no clear D. The CDR3 consists of 13 residues. The V gene lost 3 bases and the J gene lost 7 bases, with 12 bases spanning the gap. Germline CDR1 is KGHSH and CDR2 is LQKENI. Here the CDR3 reads CASSPGPEAGYTF. DNA for the CDR3: TGTGCCAGCTCACCCGGCCCCGAGGCTGGCTACACCTTC.

This clonotype was seen at least ten times. The chain employs TRBV29-1 and TRBJ2-7; 11 bases agree with TRBD2. The germline CDR1 and CDR2 sequences are SQVTM and ANQGSEA. V lost 3 bases, J lost 13 bases, and 5 bases stayed unmatched. The CDR3 extends over 11 amino acids. The CDR3 nucleotides are TGCAGCGTTGACTCTAGCGGGGGGAGTTACTTC. It encodes CSVDSSGGSYF.

This clonotype was detected once. This chain links TRBV27 with TRBJ2-7; unclear D gene. CDR1 is MNHEY, CDR2 SMNVEV, per germline (reference sequence). The CDR3 is made up of 13 amino acids. V was pared by 2 bases and J by 2 bases, with 7 bases between. The DNA of the CDR3 is TGTGCCAGCAGTTTAAAACGAACCTACGAGCAGTACTTC. Its protein is CASSLKRTYEQYF.

The CDR3 protein is CASSWRGQGTEAFF. In nucleotides, the CDR3 is TGTGCCAGCAGTTGGCGGGGTCAGGGCACTGAAGCTTTCTTT. The chain combines TRBV6-2 or TRBV6-3 with TRBJ1-1; a weak D match, TRBD1 (5 bases). The CDR3 covers 14 residues. The V and J ends lost 4 bases and 4 bases respectively, with 13 bases between them. Germline CDR1 is MNHEY and CDR2 is SVGEGT.

This clonotype was observed a few times. The chain combines TRBV6-5 with TRBJ2-5; D might be TRBD2 (5 bases). The germline V gene has CDR1 MNHEY and CDR2 SVGAGI. CDR3 length: 15 amino acids. V was clipped by 1 base and J by 3 bases, with 12 bases between them. The CDR3 sequence is CASSYYLGEKETQYF. The CDR3 nucleotides read TGTGCCAGCAGTTACTACCTTGGGGAGAAAGAGACCCAGTACTTC.

Only a few counts were recorded for this clonotype. The J gene is TRBJ2-3, the V gene TRBV9; D is undetermined. Germline-derived CDR1 and CDR2 are SGDLS and YYNGEE. Trimming took 0 bases from V and 2 from J, leaving 4 bases between them. The CDR3 has 13 residues. The CDR3 loop is CASSVVTTDTQYF. DNA for the CDR3: TGTGCCAGCAGCGTAGTCACCACAGATACGCAGTATTTT.

This clonotype occurred a few times. The chain carries TRBV5-1 and TRBJ2-1, with 9 nucleotides matching TRBD2. The V gene's germline CDR1 is SGHRS and CDR2 YFSETQ. Trimming removed 3 bases from V and 6 bases from J; junction bases left unmatched: 4. The length of the CDR3 is 14 residues. CDR3 sequence (DNA): TGCGCCAGCAGCTGGGGACTAGCCCCCAATGAGCAGTTCTTC. Protein sequence: CASSWGLAPNEQFF.

The J gene is TRBJ1-1, the V gene TRBV7-9; D gene unclear. CDR3 length: 10 residues. The V end lost 3 bases, the J end lost 6 bases, and 2 bases lay between the germline ends. Germline V gene lookup returns CDR1 SEHNR and CDR2 FQNEAQ (reference sequence). CDR3 region: CASSFPEAFF. The CDR3 coding sequence is TGTGCCAGCAGCTTCCCTGAAGCTTTCTTT.

This clonotype was detected only a few times. The rearrangement joins TRBV6-6 to TRBJ1-1; possible D gene TRBD1, 5 bases. The germline V gene has CDR1 MNHNY and CDR2 SVGAGI (reference sequence). The CDR3 totals 16 residues. V lost 5 bases and J 0 bases, leaving 16 bases between the germline ends. The CDR3, as DNA: TGTGCCAGCAGTCCCCGGGGGGGTGGAATGAACACTGAAGCTTTCTTT. Protein sequence: CASSPRGGGMNTEAFF.

This clonotype was observed many times. J is TRBJ1-4 and V is TRBV28; 7 bases align to TRBD1. Germline V gives CDR1 MDHEN, CDR2 SYDVKM. The CDR3 runs 15 residues. The V and J ends lost 5 bases and 1 base, in that order; junction bases with no gene match: 4. The CDR3 sequence is CASSTTGVTNEKLFF. CDR3 bases: TGTGCCAGCAGTACCACAGGGGTAACTAATGAAAAACTGTTTTTT.

The table lists this clonotype with a few counts. The chain carries TRBV27 and TRBJ2-1; a possible D gene is TRBD2 (6 bases). Germline V gene data show CDR1 as MNHEY and CDR2 as SMNVEV (reference sequence). V was trimmed by 4 bases and J by 7 bases, leaving 14 bases between them. This CDR3 is built from 14 residues. The CDR3 sequence is CASSSRLGANEQFF. Here the CDR3 DNA reads TGTGCCAGCAGTTCCAGACTAGGCGCAAATGAGCAGTTCTTC.

This clonotype was recorded at least ten times. The chain couples TRBV5-1 to TRBJ2-7, with 7 bases fitting TRBD1. Germline V gives CDR1 SGHRS, CDR2 YFSETQ. The V and J ends lost 2 bases and 3 bases, in that order; junction bases with no gene match: 2. The CDR3 sequence is 13 residues long. In DNA form, the CDR3 reads TGCGCCAGCAGCTTAACAGGGGTCTACGAGCAGTACTTC. Its protein is CASSLTGVYEQYF. The full variable domain, rest sourced from reference TRBV5-1 and TRBJ2-7, is KAGVTQTPRYLIKTRGQQVTLSCSPISGHRSVSWYQQTPGQGLQFLFEYFSETQRNKGNFPGRFSGRQFSNSRSEMNVSTLELGDSALYLCASSLTGVYEQYFGPGTRLTVT.

This clonotype was recorded a few times. The chain employs TRBV2 and TRBJ2-7; D tentatively reads TRBD1 or TRBD2 (6 bases each). Germline CDR1 and CDR2: SNHLY and FYNNEI. This CDR3 has 12 residues. Trimming took off 6 bases at V and 6 bases at J, with 12 bases between the two ends. CDR3 sequence: CASRTGAGEQYV. In DNA form, the CDR3 reads TGTGCCAGCAGAACGGGGGCAGGCGAGCAGTACGTC.